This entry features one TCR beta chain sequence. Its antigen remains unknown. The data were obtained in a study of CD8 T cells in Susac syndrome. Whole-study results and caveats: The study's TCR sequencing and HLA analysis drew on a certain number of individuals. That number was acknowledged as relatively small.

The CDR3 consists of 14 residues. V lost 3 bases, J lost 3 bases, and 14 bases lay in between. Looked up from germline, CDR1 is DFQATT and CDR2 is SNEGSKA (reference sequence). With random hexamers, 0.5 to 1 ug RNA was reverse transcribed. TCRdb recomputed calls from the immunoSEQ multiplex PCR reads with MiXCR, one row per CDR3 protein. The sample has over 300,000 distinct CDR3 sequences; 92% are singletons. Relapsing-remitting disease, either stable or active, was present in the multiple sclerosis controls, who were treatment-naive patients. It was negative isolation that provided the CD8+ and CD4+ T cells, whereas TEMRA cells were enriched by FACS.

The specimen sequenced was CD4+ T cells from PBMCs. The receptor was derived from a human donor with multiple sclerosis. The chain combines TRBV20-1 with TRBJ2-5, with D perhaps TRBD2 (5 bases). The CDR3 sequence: CSASRQAGEETQYF. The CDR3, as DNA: TGCAGTGCTAGCCGGCAGGCGGGTGAAGAGACCCAGTACTTC.